The present entry profiles one TCR beta chain with its context. CDR3 length: 13 amino acids. Germline V CDR1 and CDR2: LNHNV, YYDKDF (reference sequence). V was clipped by 4 bases and J by 8 bases, with 12 bases between them. This sample was included in a study of T-cell reconstitution after alpha-beta-depleted transplantation in children. Preparation of the TCRbeta library involved a method that used unique molecular identifiers. From the PCR reads, TCRdb called clonotypes with MiXCR, one entry per CDR3 protein. This table holds about 22,000 distinct CDR3 sequences, roughly 10% found once. The receptor comes from a human donor who donated a stem cell graft to a child with chronic granulomatous disease. This specimen consisted of PBMCs from the stem cell graft donor, obtained from the stem cell graft. This chain links TRBV15 with TRBJ2-1; unclear D gene. CDR3 sequence (DNA): TGTGCCACCAGCATCGGCTCGAGCGATGAGCAGTTCTTC. It encodes CATSIGSSDEQFF.